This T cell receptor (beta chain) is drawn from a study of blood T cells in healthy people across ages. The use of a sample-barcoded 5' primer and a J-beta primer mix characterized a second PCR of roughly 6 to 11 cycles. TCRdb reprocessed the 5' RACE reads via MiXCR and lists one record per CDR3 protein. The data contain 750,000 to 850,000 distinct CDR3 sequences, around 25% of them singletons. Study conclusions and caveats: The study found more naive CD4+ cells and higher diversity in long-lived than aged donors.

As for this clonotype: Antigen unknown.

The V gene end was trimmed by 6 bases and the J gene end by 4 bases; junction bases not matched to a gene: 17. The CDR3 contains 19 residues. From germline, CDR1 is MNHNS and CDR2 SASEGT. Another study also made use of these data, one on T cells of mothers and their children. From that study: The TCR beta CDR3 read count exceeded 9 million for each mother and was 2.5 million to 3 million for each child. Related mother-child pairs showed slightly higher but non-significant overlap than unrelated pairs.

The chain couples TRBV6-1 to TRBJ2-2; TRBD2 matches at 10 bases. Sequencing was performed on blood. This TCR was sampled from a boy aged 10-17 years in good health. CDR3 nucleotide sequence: TGTGCCAGCAGAAGCAGCGGGAGCGGGGGGGCCTATCGCACCGGGGAGCTGTTTTTT. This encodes CASRSSGSGGAYRTGELFF.